These 21 T cell receptor beta chains share one sample of origin, sequenced in a study of blood T cell repertoires in COVID-19. Profiling relied on immunoSEQ multiplex PCR, and the TCRdb table lists in-frame clones only, not all of them. Here the sample spans around 130,000 clones, roughly 80% being singletons. The sequenced sample was peripheral blood. These receptors were taken from a human donor in a cohort sampled during active COVID-19.

The rearrangement uses TRBV4-2 and TRBJ2-7; TRBD2 matches 8 bases. The CDR3 loop spans 16 amino acids. V shed 0 bases, J shed 4 bases, and the junction held 8 bases outside the gene matches. From germline, CDR1 is LGHNA and CDR2 YNFKEQ. DNA for the CDR3: TGTGCCAGCAGCCAAGAGGTAGGACTAGCAACTTACGAGCAGTACTTC. Residues: CASSQEVGLATYEQYF.

V and J are TRBV5-8 and TRBJ2-7; unclear D gene. From germline, CDR1 is SGHTS and CDR2 YDEGEE. Trimming shortened V by 4 bases and J by 0 bases, and 5 bases separated the two germline ends. The CDR3 runs to 12 residues. The CDR3 DNA reads as TGTGCCAGCAGCCTCTACTCCTACGAGCAGTACTTC. Amino acid sequence: CASSLYSYEQYF. The variable domain in full, with the rest retrieved from reference TRBV5-8 and TRBJ2-7, is EAGVTQSPTHLIKTRGQQATLRCSPISGHTSVYWYQQALGLGLQFLLWYDEGEERNRGNFPPRFSGRQFPNYSSELNVNALELEDSALYLCASSLYSYEQYFGPGTRLTVT.

The gene calls are TRBV4-1 and TRBJ1-3; D may be TRBD1 (5 bases). Germline CDR1 reads MGHRA; CDR2 reads YSYEKL. Trimming removed 0 bases at V and 1 base at J, with 10 bases between. This CDR3 has 16 residues. CDR3 protein: CASSQDWGLSGNTIYF. The CDR3 coding sequence is TGCGCCAGCAGCCAAGATTGGGGACTATCTGGAAACACCATATATTTT.

The chain joins TRBV5-5 to TRBJ1-1; perhaps TRBD1 as D (5 bases). The CDR3 has 14 residues. Trimming took off 0 bases at V and 7 bases at J, with 13 bases between the two ends. Germline V gene sequence: CDR1 SGHKS, CDR2 YYEKEE (reference sequence). CDR3 nucleotide sequence: TGTGCCAGCAGCTTGGATAGGGGCCCCCTTGAAGCTTTCTTT. Translated: CASSLDRGPLEAFF.

J is TRBJ2-1 and V is TRBV5-4; a weak D match, TRBD2 (6 bases). The V gene's germline CDR1 is SGHNT and CDR2 YYREEE (reference sequence). Trimming shortened V by 10 bases and J by 6 bases, and 17 bases separated the two germline ends. This CDR3 is 13 amino acids long. In DNA, the CDR3 is TGTGCCTTCCGGCAGCGGGCCTTCAATGAGCAGTTCTTC. It translates to CAFRQRAFNEQFF.

This clone has more than one count but fewer than ten. The gene calls are TRBV5-6 and TRBJ2-7, with D possibly matching TRBD2 (5 bases). V was trimmed by 2 bases and J by 2 bases, leaving 8 bases between them. CDR1 is SGHDT, CDR2 YYEEEE, per germline. The CDR3 sequence is 13 residues long. CDR3 region: CASSFTGTYEQYF. CDR3 nucleotide sequence: TGTGCCAGCAGCTTTACGGGAACCTACGAGCAGTACTTC. The full variable domain, with the rest looked up from reference TRBV5-6 and TRBJ2-7, is DAGVTQSPTHLIKTRGQQVTLRCSPKSGHDTVSWYQQALGQGPQFIFQYYEEEERQRGNFPDRFSGHQFPNYSSELNVNALLLGDSALYLCASSFTGTYEQYFGPGTRLTVT.

This clone has a single count. The gene calls are TRBV10-3 and TRBJ1-2, with 11 bases lining up with TRBD1. CDR3 length: 16 residues. After removal of 0 bases from V and 8 bases from J, the junction contained 8 bases not matched to a gene. The germline V gene encodes CDR1 ENHRY and CDR2 SYGVKD. CDR3 sequence reads: CAISESQGQGASGYTF. In DNA, the CDR3 is TGTGCCATCAGTGAGTCGCAAGGACAGGGGGCAAGCGGCTACACCTTC.

The chain joins TRBV30 to TRBJ2-1; 7 positions agree with TRBD1. From germline, CDR1 is GTSNPN and CDR2 SVGIG (reference sequence). The CDR3 length is 14 residues. Unmatched junction bases numbered 1, after V lost 0 bases and J lost 2 bases. CDR3 in amino acids: CAWSVQGPYNEQFF. CDR3 DNA sequence: TGTGCCTGGAGTGTACAGGGGCCCTACAATGAGCAGTTCTTC.

The V call is TRBV28, the J call TRBJ1-5; 11 nucleotides align to TRBD1. With 8 bases clipped from V and 7 bases from J, the junction kept 10 bases outside the gene matches. The CDR3 is made up of 15 amino acids. Germline V gives CDR1 MDHEN, CDR2 SYDVKM. The CDR3 bases are TGTGCCAGCTGCTTCGGACAGGGGGCGGAACAGCCCCAGCATTTT. Protein sequence: CASCFGQGAEQPQHF.

V usage is TRBV2 and J usage is TRBJ1-4; 12 bases fit TRBD1. Germline CDR1 is SNHLY and CDR2 is FYNNEI. The ends lost 6 bases at V and 0 bases at J; junction bases unmatched: 5. The CDR3 has 17 amino acids. DNA of the CDR3: TGTGCCAGCAGAGCCGGGACAGGGGGCCCAACTAATGAAAAACTGTTTTTT. Translation gives CASRAGTGGPTNEKLFF.

A remark on this clone: Other DNA sequences within the sample encode an identical CDR3. This chain links TRBV4-1 with TRBJ2-7, with TRBD1 matching over 8 bases. This CDR3 region has 14 residues. Per the germline V gene, CDR1 is MGHRA and CDR2 is YSYEKL. Trimming took 2 bases from V and 0 from J; bases not matched to a gene: 0. CDR3 sequence: CASSQTGGSYEQYF. As DNA, the CDR3 is TGCGCCAGCAGCCAAACAGGGGGCTCCTACGAGCAGTACTTC.

V and J are TRBV29-1 and TRBJ2-7, with 9 bases identical to TRBD2. CDR3 length: 14 amino acids. The J segment lost 2 bases and the V segment lost 1 base, leaving 3 bases of the junction unmatched. Per the germline V gene, CDR1 is SQVTM and CDR2 is ANQGSEA. The CDR3 DNA reads as TGCAGCGTTGAAGGTCTAGCGGGGACCTACGAGCAGTACTTC. Its translation: CSVEGLAGTYEQYF.

As for this clone: At the DNA level, this CDR3 is encoded by other sequences in the same sample as well. The genes are TRBV5-1 and TRBJ2-6, with 12 positions matching TRBD2. V was clipped by 0 bases and J by 4 bases; unmatched bases: 5. There are 18 residues in the CDR3. CDR1 and CDR2 (germline): SGHRS, YFSETQ. The CDR3 nucleotides are TGCGCCAGCAGCTTGGAACCTAGCGGGGGGGCGGGGGCCAACGTCCTGACTTTC. Protein sequence: CASSLEPSGGAGANVLTF.

This clone has only a few counts. The chain has TRBV28 and TRBJ2-7; 7 nucleotides match TRBD1. V was clipped by 6 bases and J by 5 bases; unmatched bases: 4. The CDR3 is 12 amino acids. CDR1 and CDR2 from the germline V gene are MDHEN and SYDVKM. The CDR3 loop is CASRPTGNEQYF. In nucleotides, the CDR3 is TGTGCCAGCAGGCCGACAGGGAACGAGCAGTACTTC.

The chain employs TRBV21-1 and TRBJ1-2. TRBV21-1 is shown as a pseudogene. This CDR3 comprises 17 residues. CDR3 coding DNA: TGTGCCAGCAGCAGACGTTCCGGGAGCGAGGGGTACTATGGCTACACCTTC. Translation gives CASSRRSGSEGYYGYTF.

The chain recombines TRBV10-3 with TRBJ1-3; the D is unclear. The CDR3 runs to 15 residues. Trimming took off 6 bases at V and 0 bases at J, with 12 bases between the two ends. Germline V lookup: CDR1 ENHRY, CDR2 SYGVKD. This CDR3 reads CAISDTESSGNTIYF. The CDR3 nucleotides read TGTGCCATCAGCGACACTGAGAGCTCTGGAAACACCATATATTTT.

V and J are TRBV7-9 and TRBJ1-4; possible D gene TRBD1, 6 bases. The CDR3 extends over 18 amino acids. The V end was cut by 5 bases, the J end by 7 bases, with 26 bases between. The germline V gene encodes CDR1 SEHNR and CDR2 FQNEAQ (reference sequence). The CDR3 nucleotides are TGTGCCAGCAGCGAAGGGCCCGTAGTTGGGGGCTCGGGTGAAAAACTGTTTTTT. It is translated as CASSEGPVVGGSGEKLFF.

V gene TRBV9 combines with J gene TRBJ1-4, with D hard to call. Trimming shortened V by 0 bases and J by 7 bases, and 10 bases separated the two germline ends. The CDR3 spans 14 residues. Germline V gene data show CDR1 as SGDLS and CDR2 as YYNGEE. The chain's CDR3 is CASSVGRGAEKLFF. In nucleotides, the CDR3 is TGTGCCAGCAGCGTAGGGCGAGGAGCTGAAAAACTGTTTTTT.

There are a few counts of this clone. The V and J genes are TRBV7-9 and TRBJ2-7; D gene ambiguous. The CDR3 spans 13 residues. Trimming cost V 5 bases and J 6 bases, with 14 bases left between them. Looked up from germline, CDR1 is SEHNR and CDR2 is FQNEAQ (reference sequence). The CDR3 DNA reads as TGTGCCAGCAGCCCCCAGACTCAGTTCGAGCAGTACTTC. Encoded protein: CASSPQTQFEQYF.

This rearrangement joins TRBV18 to TRBJ1-4, with a possible D match to TRBD1 (6 bases). Deletions cut 1 base from V and 6 bases from J, with 6 bases between. Germline V gene data show CDR1 as KGHSH and CDR2 as LQKENI. The CDR3 has 13 residues. Here the CDR3 DNA reads TGTGCCAGCTCACCACGGGGGCATGAAAAACTGTTTTTT. It encodes CASSPRGHEKLFF.

The genes are TRBV27 and TRBJ2-7, with a tentative D call TRBD1 (6 bases). The CDR3 spans 15 residues. V was pared by 0 bases and J by 4 bases, with 13 bases between. Germline CDR1 and CDR2: MNHEY and SMNVEV (reference sequence). DNA of the CDR3: TGTGCCAGCAGTTTATCAGGGGGAAGGATGTACGAGCAGTACTTC. Translated, it gives CASSLSGGRMYEQYF.